The subject of this entry is one TCR beta chain. It has no known antigen specificity. Per-base qualities were not stored, and no clone one base away is much larger. This sample was taken from a study of blood T cell repertoires in COVID-19 (dated by TCRdb to the early 2020s). Turning to the overall study: The collaborator samples originated in the United States, Italy and Spain and spanned the acute and convalescent phases of COVID-19. The prospective study material was composed of cDNA or gDNA derived from T cells, B-cell-depleted T cells, or PBMCs. Deeply sampled blood TCRbeta repertoires from subjects exposed to, actively infected with, or recovered from COVID-19 were included in the dataset. The repertoires were released in a freely available public database intended as a resource for research on the immune response to SARS-CoV-2. Samples came from the ongoing ImmuneRACE study (first 160 participants) plus 1,254 subjects from 6 global collaborators. Nearly every sample came with metadata listing a de-identified subject ID, COVID-19 status, age in years and sex. HLA class I and class II types, where available, came from metadata supplied by the sample provider rather than from assay-based typing. Overall results and qualifications from the work: The amount of clinical and demographic metadata varied by source and participant and was provided uncurated.

The germline V gene sets CDR1 to SGHRS and CDR2 to YFSETQ. The trim is 4 bases for V and 6 bases for J, with a gap of 11 bases between the germline ends. The CDR3 contains 12 residues, cysteine and phenylalanine counted. Just CDR3 DNA is preserved here, 36 bases in frame from base 1. TCRbeta CDR3 regions were amplified from genomic DNA using the immunoSEQ Assay, a bias-controlled multiplex PCR. As for the authors' bioinformatics: The number of nucleated cells in each sample was estimated from the amplification of reference gene primers within the assay. To quantify the absolute abundance of each unique TCRbeta CDR3 rearrangement, sequence reads were collapsed and filtered. Productive Simpson clonality was computed per sample as the square root of Simpson's diversity index over productive rearrangements. TCRdb provides this immuneACCESS table in a form limited to in-frame rearrangements. Some clones are lacking; in checked studies, under half of them reflect an unresolved V gene, and why the rest are absent is not known. From that table come the V and J calls and clone size; the DNA was used to work out D and trimming. The sample includes a few hundred thousand clones, with approximately 84% observed a single time. The ten largest clones take up less than 20% of the sample.

One collaborating source in Seattle enrolled patients while the patients were actively infected and followed the patients over time throughout the course of disease. Each collaborating institution followed its own protocols to collect whole blood in K2EDTA tubes. Collaborator samples were shipped for TCRbeta analysis as frozen whole blood, isolated PBMCs, or DNA extracted from either sample type. The rearrangement combines TRBV5-1 with TRBJ2-7; no confident D gene assignment can be made. The source of this sequence is a person between 65 and 79 years old with COVID-19, enrolled during active disease. The sample comprised peripheral blood. The sequenced DNA is TGCGCCAGCAGCCCTGCTGAGGCCGAGCAGTACTTC. This is translated as CASSPAEAEQYF. Extended through the reference TRBV5-1 and TRBJ2-7 proteins, this CDR3 yields the full variable domain: KAGVTQTPRYLIKTRGQQVTLSCSPISGHRSVSWYQQTPGQGLQFLFEYFSETQRNKGNFPGRFSGRQFSNSRSEMNVSTLELGDSALYLCASSPAEAEQYFGPGTRLTVT.